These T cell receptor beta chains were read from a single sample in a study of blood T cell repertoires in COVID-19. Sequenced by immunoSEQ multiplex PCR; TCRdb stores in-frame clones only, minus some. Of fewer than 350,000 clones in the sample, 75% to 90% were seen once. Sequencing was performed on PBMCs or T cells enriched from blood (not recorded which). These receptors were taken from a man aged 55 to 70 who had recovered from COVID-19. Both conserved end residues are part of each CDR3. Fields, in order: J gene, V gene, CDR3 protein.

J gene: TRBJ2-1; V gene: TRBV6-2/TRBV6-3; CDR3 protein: CASSKLVPAGYYNEQFF
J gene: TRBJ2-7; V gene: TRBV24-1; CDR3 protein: CATSDPTSGSYEQYF
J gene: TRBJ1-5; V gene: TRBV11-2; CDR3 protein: CASSFDRTDQPQHF
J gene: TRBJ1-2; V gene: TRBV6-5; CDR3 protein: CASRLALLGYTF
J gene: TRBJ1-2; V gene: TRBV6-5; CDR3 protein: CASTSQGKDGYTF
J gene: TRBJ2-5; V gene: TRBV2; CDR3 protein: CASSVGGLAGGPETQYF
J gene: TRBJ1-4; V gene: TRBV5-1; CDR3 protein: CASRSDRGDEKLFF
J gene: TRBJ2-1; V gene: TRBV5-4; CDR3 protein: CAAQGTYYNEQFF
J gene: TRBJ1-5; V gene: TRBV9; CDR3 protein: CASSVRRGGNQPQHF
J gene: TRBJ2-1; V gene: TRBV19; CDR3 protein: CASSMSSNEQFF
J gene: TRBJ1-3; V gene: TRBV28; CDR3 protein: CATSMAGGSGNTIYF
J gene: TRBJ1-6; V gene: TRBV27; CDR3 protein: CASSAPDRASSPLHF
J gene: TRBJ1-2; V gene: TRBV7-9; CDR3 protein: CASSGTRGENYGYTF
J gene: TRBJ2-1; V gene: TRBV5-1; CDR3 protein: CASSLGGLAGYNEQFF
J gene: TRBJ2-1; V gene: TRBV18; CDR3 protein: CASSPIESRYNEQFF
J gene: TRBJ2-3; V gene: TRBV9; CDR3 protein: CASSIDRGGDTQYF
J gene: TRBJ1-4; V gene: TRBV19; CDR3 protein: CAIEGGGPNEKLFF
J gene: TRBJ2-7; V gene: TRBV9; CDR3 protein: CASSIASGDYEQYF
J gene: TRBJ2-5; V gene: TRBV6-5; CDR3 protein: CASMPSASQETQYF
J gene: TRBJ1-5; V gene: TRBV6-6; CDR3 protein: CASSQAYNQPQHF
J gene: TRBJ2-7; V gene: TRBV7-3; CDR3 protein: CASSLIPSVGQQYF
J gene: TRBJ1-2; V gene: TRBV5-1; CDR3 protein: CASSLDRGSTYGYTF